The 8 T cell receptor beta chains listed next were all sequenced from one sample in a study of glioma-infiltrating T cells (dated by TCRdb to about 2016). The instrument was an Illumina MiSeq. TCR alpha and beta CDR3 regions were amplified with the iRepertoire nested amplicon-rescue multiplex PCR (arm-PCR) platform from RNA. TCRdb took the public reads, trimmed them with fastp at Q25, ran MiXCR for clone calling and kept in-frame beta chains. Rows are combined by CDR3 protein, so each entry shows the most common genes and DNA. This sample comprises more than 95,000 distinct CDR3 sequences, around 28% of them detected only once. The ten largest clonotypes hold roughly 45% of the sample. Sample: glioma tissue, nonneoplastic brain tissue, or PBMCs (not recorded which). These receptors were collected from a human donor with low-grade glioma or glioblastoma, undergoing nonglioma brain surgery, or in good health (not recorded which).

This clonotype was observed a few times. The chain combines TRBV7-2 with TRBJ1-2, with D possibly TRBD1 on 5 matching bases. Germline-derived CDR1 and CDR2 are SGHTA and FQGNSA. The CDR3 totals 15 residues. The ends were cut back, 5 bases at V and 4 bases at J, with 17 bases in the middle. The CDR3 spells CASSKGTDLGYGYTF. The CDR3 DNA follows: TGTGCCAGCAGCAAGGGGACGGACCTAGGCTATGGCTACACCTTC.

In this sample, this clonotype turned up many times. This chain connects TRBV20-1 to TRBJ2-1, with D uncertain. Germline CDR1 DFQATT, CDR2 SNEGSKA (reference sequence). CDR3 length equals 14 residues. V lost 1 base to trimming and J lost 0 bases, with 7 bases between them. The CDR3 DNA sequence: TGCAGTGCTAGAGCCGAGAGCTCCTACAATGAGCAGTTCTTC. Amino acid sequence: CSARAESSYNEQFF.

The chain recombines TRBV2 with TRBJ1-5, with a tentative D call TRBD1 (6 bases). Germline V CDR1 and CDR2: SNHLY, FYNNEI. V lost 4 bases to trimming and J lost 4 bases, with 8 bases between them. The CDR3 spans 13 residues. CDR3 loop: CASSGQVNQPQHF. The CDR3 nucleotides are TGTGCCAGCAGTGGACAGGTTAATCAGCCCCAGCATTTT.

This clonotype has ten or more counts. This chain's CDR3 is CASSLLYGGEQFF. The CDR3 coding sequence is TGTGCCAGCAGTTTACTCTACGGGGGAGAGCAGTTCTTC. J is TRBJ2-1 and V is TRBV6-1; D might be TRBD2 (6 bases). Germline loops: CDR1 MNHNS, CDR2 SASEGT. The CDR3 has 13 amino acids. V gave up 5 bases and J gave up 10 bases, with 15 bases separating them.

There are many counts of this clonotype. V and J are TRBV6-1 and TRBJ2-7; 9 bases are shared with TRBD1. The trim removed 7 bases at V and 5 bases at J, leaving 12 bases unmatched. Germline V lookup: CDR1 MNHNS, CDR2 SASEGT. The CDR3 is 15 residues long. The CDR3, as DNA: TGTGCCAGCATGGAGCCGGGACAGGGAATCAACGAGCAGTACTTC. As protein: CASMEPGQGINEQYF.

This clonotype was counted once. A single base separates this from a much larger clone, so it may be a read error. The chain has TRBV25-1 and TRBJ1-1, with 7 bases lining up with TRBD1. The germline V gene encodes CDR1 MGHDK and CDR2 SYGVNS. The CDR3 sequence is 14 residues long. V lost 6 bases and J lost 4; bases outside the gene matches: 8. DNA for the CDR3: TGTGCCAGCAGAGGGACAGATTGGAGCACTGAAGCTTTCTTT. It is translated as CASRGTDWSTEAFF.

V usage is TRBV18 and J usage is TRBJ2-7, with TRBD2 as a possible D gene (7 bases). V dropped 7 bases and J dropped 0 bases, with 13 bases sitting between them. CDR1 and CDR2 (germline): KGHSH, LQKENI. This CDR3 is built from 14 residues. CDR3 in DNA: TGTGCCAGCTGTCGGGGGGCAAGCTCCTACGAGCAGTACTTC. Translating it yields CASCRGASSYEQYF.

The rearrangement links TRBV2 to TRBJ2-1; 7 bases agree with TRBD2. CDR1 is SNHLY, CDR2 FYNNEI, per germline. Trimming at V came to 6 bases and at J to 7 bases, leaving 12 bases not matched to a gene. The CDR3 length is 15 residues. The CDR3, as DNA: TGTGCCAGCAGAACTTCGAGCGGGGTTTGGAATGAGCAGTTCTTC. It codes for CASRTSSGVWNEQFF.